This T cell receptor (beta chain) is from a study of T cell responses to AZD1222 COVID-19 vaccine (dated by TCRdb to about 2021). With respect to the entire study: A total of about 230 trial participants underwent TCR sequencing, of whom nearly 210 received two doses of AZD1222 and some 26 received two doses of the MenACWY control vaccine. Trial participants were enrolled by age into 18-55, 56-69 and 70-plus year subgroups, with roughly 160, 29 and 62 TCR-sequenced participants respectively. Broader findings and caveats from the paper: Epitopes outside the regions mutated in the B.1.351 and B.1.1.7 variants were reportedly recognized by nearly half of the unique spike-specific TCRs. No day 14 peak-response samples were available, so repertoires were characterized only after the peak T cell response. The 56-69-year group was small, and its depth increase did not reach significance, likely because of low power. Conclusions about previously exposed vaccinees are limited, since just six AZD1222 recipients were seropositive for SARS-CoV-2 at baseline. Participants were mostly white British and included more females than males, and it was suggested by the authors that clonal diversity may have been underestimated. CD4 TCRs associated with the vaccine covered the entire spike protein, and the dominant responses were in regions 160-218 and 743-854. After two AZD1222 doses, spike-specific TCR breadth and depth were significantly higher than at day 0 and than in MenACWY recipients.

CDR1 and CDR2, per the germline V gene, are SQVTM and ANQGSEA. V drops 4 bases and J drops 6 bases, leaving 7 bases in between. The cysteine opens and the phenylalanine closes a CDR3 of 10 amino acids. Only CDR3 DNA is held: 30 bases, read in frame from base 1. As for this clone: The clone's antigen remains unknown. One base away there is no much larger clone; base qualities are not given.

The time point label corresponds to: about 28 days (+/-7) after the second vaccine dose. AZD1222 recipients with second doses at about 4 weeks or about 12 weeks were pooled, because spike-specific TCR depth and breadth did not differ between schedules. Vaccinee samples came from UK trials COV001 and COV002, including a single-blind randomized controlled phase 2/3 trial of AZD1222 (ChAdOx1 nCoV-19) in healthy adults. For TCRbeta chain sequencing, PBMC samples from trial participants were taken at day 0 and at day 28 after the second dose. The CDR3 regions of human TCRbeta chains were subjected to immunosequencing. As for the authors' bioinformatics: TCRs in the repertoires were matched against a reference library of SARS-CoV-2-specific TCRs that had been generated with the MIRA antigen-specificity platform. Breadth meant the fraction of unique TCRs that were SARS-CoV-2-associated, whereas depth meant the fraction of total T cells that were SARS-CoV-2-associated. Each spike-specific TCR was assigned to its reactive spike region and to a CD4 or CD8 class using the MIRA data. Log10-transformed breadth and depth values were compared by one-way ANOVA with Sidak's multiple comparisons tests. TCRdb provides this immuneACCESS table in a form limited to in-frame rearrangements. Some clones are lacking; in checked studies, under half of them reflect an unresolved V gene, and why the rest are absent is not known. V, J and clone size are taken as reported in that table, and D and trimming were inferred from the DNA itself. In all, the sample holds around 70,000 clones, and about 85% of those were seen once. The top ten clones comprise around 1.3% of the sample.

This receptor was taken from an adult who received the AZD1222 COVID-19 vaccine. The chain is assembled from TRBV29-1 and TRBJ2-7; the D gene remains uncertain. Specimen: peripheral blood, collected 28 days after the second AZD1222 dose. The sequence in DNA is TGCAGCGTTGGGGAAACCGAGCAGTACTTC. This is translated as CSVGETEQYF.